This TCR beta chain originates from a study of regulatory T cells in long-lasting Graves disease. The TCR beta library used iRepertoire HTBI primers with Arm-PCR amplification of CDR3. TCRdb re-derived calls from the multiplex PCR reads in MiXCR, one entry per CDR3 protein. The sample consists of about 620,000 distinct CDR3 sequences, roughly 15% of them appearing once. Regarding time point: newly diagnosed GD, antithyroid drugs for less than 3 months. PBMC-derived RNA was used for the TCR library. This CDR3 is built from 16 residues. V gave up 7 bases and J gave up 0 bases; unmatched junction bases: 9. This same sample was also part of a study on T cells in Graves' hyperthyroidism and ophthalmopathy.

Sequenced material: peripheral blood mononuclear cells (PBMCs), taken at new diagnosis, from a patient treated with antithyroid drugs. The chain joins TRBV12-3 or TRBV12-4 to TRBJ2-1; 7 bases align to TRBD2. The sequence was collected from a woman aged 25 to 39 with Graves disease. The CDR3, as DNA: TGTGCCAGCACCCAACCACTAGCGAGCTCCTACAATGAGCAGTTCTTC. Protein: CASTQPLASSYNEQFF.